A selection of T cell receptor beta chains follows, all from one sample in a study of OX40 agonist ivuxolimab in advanced cancers. TCRdb's table, derived via immunoSEQ multiplex PCR, lists solely in-frame clones and lacks some. Of fewer than 70,000 clones listed, 70% to 90% were seen once; the top ten hold about 2.9%. The sample here was CD4+ or CD8+ T cells sorted from blood, taken in a trial of the OX40 agonist ivuxolimab. These receptors originate from an adult with an advanced solid tumor such as melanoma, head and neck, liver or kidney cancer. Each CDR3 is given with its conserved first and last residue. The order of the fields is J gene, V gene, D gene, clone size, CDR3 protein, CDR3 DNA. The D gene is left open where the match is weak. Part of the rows lack a size; the others show once, few, many or a class for expanded clones.

j_gene: TRBJ1-2
v_gene: TRBV7-9
d_gene: -
abundance: -
CDR3aa: CASSSTLRQVSNYGYTF
CDR3nt: TGTGCCAGCAGCTCCACCCTGCGACAGGTCTCTAACTATGGCTACACCTTC

j_gene: TRBJ2-7
v_gene: TRBV2
d_gene: TRBD1
abundance: few
CDR3aa: CAIVPRDRTYEQYF
CDR3nt: TGTGCCATCGTTCCCCGGGACAGAACCTACGAGCAGTACTTC

j_gene: TRBJ1-1
v_gene: TRBV18
d_gene: -
abundance: many
CDR3aa: CASSPQEVRGRTEAFF
CDR3nt: TGTGCCAGCTCACCACAGGAGGTCAGGGGAAGAACTGAAGCTTTCTTT

j_gene: TRBJ2-3
v_gene: TRBV10-3
d_gene: TRBD1
abundance: -
CDR3aa: CAIRDLTGGHTDTQYF
CDR3nt: TGTGCCATCAGGGATCTGACAGGGGGCCACACAGATACGCAGTATTTT

j_gene: TRBJ2-7
v_gene: TRBV19
d_gene: -
abundance: -
CDR3aa: CASSPRRGKTYEQYF
CDR3nt: TGTGCCAGTAGTCCACGGCGGGGAAAGACCTACGAGCAGTACTTC

j_gene: TRBJ2-5
v_gene: TRBV28
d_gene: TRBD2
abundance: once
CDR3aa: CAGKRSSGGQETQYF
CDR3nt: TGTGCCGGTAAAAGGTCTAGCGGGGGACAAGAGACCCAGTACTTC

j_gene: TRBJ2-5
v_gene: TRBV15
d_gene: -
abundance: few
CDR3aa: CATSRGQVQETQYF
CDR3nt: TGTGCCACCAGCAGAGGGCAGGTCCAAGAGACCCAGTACTTC

j_gene: TRBJ2-3
v_gene: TRBV4-1
d_gene: TRBD1
abundance: -
CDR3aa: CASSPGQYTDTQYF
CDR3nt: TGCGCCAGCAGCCCGGGACAGTACACAGATACGCAGTATTTT

j_gene: TRBJ1-4
v_gene: TRBV28
d_gene: TRBD1
abundance: -
CDR3aa: CASSSAGDRGLLNEKLFF
CDR3nt: TGTGCCAGCAGTTCGGCGGGGGACAGAGGCCTACTTAATGAAAAACTGTTTTTT

j_gene: TRBJ2-7
v_gene: TRBV4-1
d_gene: -
abundance: few
CDR3aa: CASSQERGQGTSYEQYF
CDR3nt: TGCGCCAGCAGCCAAGAGAGAGGGCAGGGGACCTCCTACGAGCAGTACTTC

j_gene: TRBJ2-7
v_gene: TRBV7-9
d_gene: -
abundance: -
CDR3aa: CASSPEVGKQYF
CDR3nt: TGTGCCAGCAGCCCAGAAGTCGGGAAGCAGTACTTC

j_gene: TRBJ1-6
v_gene: TRBV7-9
d_gene: -
abundance: -
CDR3aa: CASSLGSSPLHF
CDR3nt: TGTGCCAGCAGCTTAGGGAGTTCACCCCTCCACTTT

j_gene: TRBJ2-1
v_gene: TRBV14
d_gene: -
abundance: few
CDR3aa: CASSQDLKGEQFF
CDR3nt: TGTGCCAGCAGCCAAGATCTTAAAGGTGAGCAGTTCTTC

j_gene: TRBJ2-5
v_gene: TRBV6-5
d_gene: -
abundance: -
CDR3aa: CATRTEGGQETQYF
CDR3nt: TGTGCCACCCGAACAGAAGGAGGGCAAGAGACCCAGTACTTC

j_gene: TRBJ2-5
v_gene: TRBV4-2
d_gene: TRBD2
abundance: -
CDR3aa: CASSQGLANGETQYF
CDR3nt: TGTGCCAGCAGCCAAGGACTAGCGAACGGGGAGACCCAGTACTTC

j_gene: TRBJ1-1
v_gene: TRBV28
d_gene: -
abundance: -
CDR3aa: CASSPQAGGTTKAFF
CDR3nt: TGTGCCAGCAGTCCCCAAGCGGGCGGGACAACAAAAGCTTTCTTT

j_gene: TRBJ2-1
v_gene: TRBV7-2
d_gene: TRBD1
abundance: -
CDR3aa: CASSLRTGYKDNEQFF
CDR3nt: TGTGCCAGCAGCTTACGGACAGGGTATAAGGACAATGAGCAGTTCTTC

j_gene: TRBJ2-7
v_gene: TRBV2
d_gene: TRBD1
abundance: -
CDR3aa: CASSADRVYHEQYF
CDR3nt: TGTGCCAGCAGTGCGGACAGGGTCTACCACGAGCAGTACTTC

j_gene: TRBJ2-2
v_gene: TRBV19
d_gene: -
abundance: -
CDR3aa: CASSIRGMNTGELFF
CDR3nt: TGTGCCAGTAGTATCAGGGGAATGAACACCGGGGAGCTGTTTTTT

j_gene: TRBJ2-7
v_gene: TRBV2
d_gene: -
abundance: once
CDR3aa: CASSLRQRDSEQYF
CDR3nt: TGTGCCAGCAGTTTGAGACAGAGAGATAGCGAGCAGTACTTC

j_gene: TRBJ1-2
v_gene: TRBV4-1
d_gene: -
abundance: -
CDR3aa: CASSLTRVEYGYTF
CDR3nt: TGCGCCAGCAGCCTTACCAGGGTAGAATATGGCTACACCTTC

j_gene: TRBJ2-7
v_gene: TRBV2
d_gene: TRBD2
abundance: -
CDR3aa: CASSEAGTSGIEQYF
CDR3nt: TGTGCCAGCAGTGAAGCGGGGACTAGCGGGATCGAGCAGTACTTC